The rows below give T cell receptor beta chains drawn from one sample of a study of Ad26.COV2.S vaccination and SARS-CoV-2 variants. Data came from immunoSEQ multiplex PCR; TCRdb stores just in-frame clones and leaves some out. The sample has 350,000 to 500,000 clones, 85% to 90% seen once. The sample in question was peripheral blood, obtained in a trial of Ad26.COV2.S vaccine versus placebo. All receptors come from a person aged 18 to 59 who received the Ad26.COV2.S COVID-19 vaccine or a placebo. The CDR3 runs from the conserved cysteine through the conserved F or W. A D gene is named only where the DNA matches it firmly. Clone size is given for some rows only: seen once, a few or many times, or a class if the clone is expanded.

NA	TRBJ1-2	TRBV19	NA	TGTGCCAGTAGCGAGGCGGGAGCTAACTATGGCTACACCTTC	CASSEAGANYGYTF
NA	TRBJ2-3	TRBV7-9	NA	TGTGCCAGCAGCTCCCACCGCCGGGGACTTGATACAGATACGCAGTATTTT	CASSSHRRGLDTDTQYF
NA	TRBJ2-3	TRBV5-1	TRBD2	TGCGCCAGCAGCACTAGCGGGAGTAGCACAGATACGCAGTATTTT	CASSTSGSSTDTQYF
few	TRBJ1-1	TRBV7-3	NA	TGTGCCAGCAGCTCGGGGCTTTTTGGGGACACTGAAGCTTTCTTT	CASSSGLFGDTEAFF
NA	TRBJ1-4	TRBV5-1	NA	TGCGCCAGCCGGTTGACACCAACTAATGAAAAACTGTTTTTT	CASRLTPTNEKLFF
NA	TRBJ2-5	TRBV25-1	NA	TGTGCCAGCTGTGGGGGGACCGAAAGGGTACCCCCTCAAGAGACCCAGTACTTC	CASCGGTERVPPQETQYF
NA	TRBJ1-2	TRBV2	TRBD1	TGTGCCAGCAGGGACAGGGGTATCGGATATGGCTACACCTTC	CASRDRGIGYGYTF
NA	TRBJ2-5	TRBV24-1	NA	TGTGCCACCAGTGATTGGACAGAGACCCAGTACTTC	CATSDWTETQYF
NA	TRBJ1-1	TRBV28	NA	TGTGCCAGCAGTTTTCTGGGGAGCACTGAAGCTTTCTTT	CASSFLGSTEAFF
NA	TRBJ2-5	TRBV19	TRBD2	TGTGCCAGTAGTATCCCTAGCGGGGGGGAGGAGACCCAGTACTTC	CASSIPSGGEETQYF
NA	TRBJ1-6	TRBV6-5	NA	TGTGCCAGCAGTTACGCCTATAATTCACCCCTCCACTTT	CASSYAYNSPLHF